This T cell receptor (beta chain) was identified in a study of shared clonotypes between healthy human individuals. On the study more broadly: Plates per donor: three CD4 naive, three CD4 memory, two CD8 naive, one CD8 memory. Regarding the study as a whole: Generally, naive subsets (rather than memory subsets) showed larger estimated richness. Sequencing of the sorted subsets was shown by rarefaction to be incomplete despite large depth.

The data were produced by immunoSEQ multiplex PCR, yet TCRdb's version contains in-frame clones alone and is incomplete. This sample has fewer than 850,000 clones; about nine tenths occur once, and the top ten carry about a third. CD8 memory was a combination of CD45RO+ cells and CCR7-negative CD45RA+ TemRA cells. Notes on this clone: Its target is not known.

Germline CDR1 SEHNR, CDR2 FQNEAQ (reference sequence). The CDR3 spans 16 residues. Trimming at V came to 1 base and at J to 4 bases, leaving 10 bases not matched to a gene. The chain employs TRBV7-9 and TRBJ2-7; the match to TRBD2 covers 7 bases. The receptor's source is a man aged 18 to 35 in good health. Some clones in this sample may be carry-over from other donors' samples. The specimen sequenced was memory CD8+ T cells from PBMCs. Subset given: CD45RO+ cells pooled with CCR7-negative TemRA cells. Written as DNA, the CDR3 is TGTGCCAGCAGCTTAGGGTCGGTAGCGGGTATTTACGAGCAGTACTTC. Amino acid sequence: CASSLGSVAGIYEQYF.